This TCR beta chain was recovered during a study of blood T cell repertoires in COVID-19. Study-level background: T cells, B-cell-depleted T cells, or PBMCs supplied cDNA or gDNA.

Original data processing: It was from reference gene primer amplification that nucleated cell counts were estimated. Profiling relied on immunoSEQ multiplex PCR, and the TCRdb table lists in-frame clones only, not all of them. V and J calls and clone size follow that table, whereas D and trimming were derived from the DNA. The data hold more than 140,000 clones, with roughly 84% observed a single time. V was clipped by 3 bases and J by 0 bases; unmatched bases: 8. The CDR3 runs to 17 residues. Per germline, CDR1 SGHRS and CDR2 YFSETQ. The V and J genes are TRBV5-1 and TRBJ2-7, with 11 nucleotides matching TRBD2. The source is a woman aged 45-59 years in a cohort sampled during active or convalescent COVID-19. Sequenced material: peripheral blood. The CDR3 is CASSSLAGGRSSYEQYF. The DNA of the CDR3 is TGCGCCAGCAGCTCGCTAGCGGGGGGCCGTAGCTCCTACGAGCAGTACTTC.